This T cell receptor beta chain was recovered during a study of cytomegalovirus exposure and HLA in healthy donors. Study background: Earlier results showed 120 million or so unique TCR beta sequences derived from about 179 million T cells. Findings of the study overall: The majority of CMV-associated TCR beta chains were reported as apparently HLA-restricted in a later analysis. Earlier findings revealed that most TCR beta V segments proved productive either about 87% or about 30% of the time. Later on, an analysis tied about 17,000 TCR beta sequences to HLA alleles at 0.05 false discovery rate.

The PCR used 60 Vbeta and 13 Jbeta primers. Only in-frame clones appear in the TCRdb table, and some are missing; sequencing was by immunoSEQ multiplex PCR. The sample lists tens of thousands of clones, more than 70% occurring once. As concerns this clone: The antigen remains undetermined.

The length of the CDR3 is 13 residues. V was pared by 6 bases and J by 3 bases, with 14 bases between. The germline CDR1 and CDR2 sequences are SQVTM and ANQGSEA. The TCR comes from a male donor in good health and CMV-seropositive. The chain combines TRBV29-1 with TRBJ1-2; D is undetermined. Sequenced sample: PBMCs. CDR3 nucleotides: TGCAGCGTCTTAATTCGGGAAGACTATGGCTACACCTTC. Protein sequence: CSVLIREDYGYTF.